This is a list of T cell receptor beta chains from one sample in a study of cytomegalovirus exposure and HLA in healthy donors. Repertoires were generated with immunoSEQ multiplex PCR, while TCRdb's copy carries only in-frame clones and drops some. The table has about 180,000 clones, about 83% seen once. The sequenced material came from PBMCs. All receptors come from a girl aged 5 to 17 in good health and CMV-seropositive. Each CDR3 is given with its conserved first and last residue. Fields, in order: V gene, J gene, clone size, D gene, CDR3 protein, CDR3 DNA. The D gene is left open where the match is weak. Where a row states a size, it is once, few, many or the class of an expanded clone; other rows omit it.

V: TRBV13
J: TRBJ2-3
size: -
D: TRBD2
CDR3: CASSVAPSGGGVDTQYF
DNA: TGTGCCAGCAGCGTAGCCCCTAGCGGGGGGGGAGTGGATACGCAGTATTTT

V: TRBV21-1
J: TRBJ1-1
size: -
D: -
CDR3: CASTKVEYRNTEAFF
DNA: TGTGCCAGCACCAAGGTGGAGTACCGGAACACTGAAGCTTTCTTT

V: TRBV19
J: TRBJ1-5
size: -
D: TRBD1
CDR3: CAIGRDRGNQPQHF
DNA: TGTGCCATAGGGAGGGACAGGGGAAACCAGCCCCAGCATTTT

V: TRBV10-3
J: TRBJ1-5
size: -
D: -
CDR3: CAIRKGTLKEPQHF
DNA: TGTGCCATCCGTAAGGGGACACTCAAGGAGCCCCAGCATTTT

V: TRBV11-3
J: TRBJ2-7
size: -
D: TRBD1
CDR3: CASSLTTGREQYF
DNA: TGTGCCAGCAGCTTGACGACAGGGCGCGAGCAGTACTTC

V: TRBV2
J: TRBJ1-1
size: -
D: TRBD1
CDR3: CATYRQGENTEAFF
DNA: TGTGCCACCTACCGACAGGGGGAGAACACTGAAGCTTTCTTT

V: TRBV6-1
J: TRBJ2-3
size: -
D: TRBD1
CDR3: CASSDWTGGTDTQYF
DNA: TGTGCCAGCAGCGATTGGACAGGGGGGACAGATACGCAGTATTTT

V: TRBV7-9
J: TRBJ2-1
size: -
D: TRBD2
CDR3: CASRPAPGLGGYNEQFF
DNA: TGTGCCAGCAGACCCGCGCCGGGACTAGGGGGGTATAATGAGCAGTTCTTC

V: TRBV7-2
J: TRBJ2-7
size: -
D: -
CDR3: CASSWGLLNEQYF
DNA: TGTGCCAGCAGCTGGGGACTGCTAAACGAGCAGTACTTC

V: TRBV19
J: TRBJ1-2
size: once
D: TRBD1
CDR3: CASSLPGQAAGYTF
DNA: TGTGCCAGTAGCTTACCGGGACAGGCGGCCGGCTACACCTTC

V: TRBV14
J: TRBJ2-2
size: -
D: TRBD2
CDR3: CASASPGGGATGELFF
DNA: TGTGCCAGCGCGTCGCCCGGCGGGGGGGCCACCGGGGAGCTGTTTTTT

V: TRBV23-1
J: TRBJ2-1
size: -
D: -
CDR3: CASCPGNEQFF
DNA: TGCGCCAGCTGTCCGGGGAATGAGCAGTTCTTC

V: TRBV30
J: TRBJ2-7
size: once
D: TRBD1
CDR3: CAADRHGEQYF
DNA: TGTGCGGCGGACAGGCATGGCGAGCAGTACTTC

V: TRBV19
J: TRBJ1-4
size: -
D: TRBD1
CDR3: CASGQGAEKLFF
DNA: TGTGCCAGCGGACAGGGGGCTGAAAAACTGTTTTTT

V: TRBV5-1
J: TRBJ1-5
size: few
D: -
CDR3: CASSLGPEDNQPQHF
DNA: TGCGCCAGCAGCTTGGGGCCCGAGGACAATCAGCCCCAGCATTTT

V: TRBV6-6
J: TRBJ1-5
size: -
D: TRBD1
CDR3: CASRYGTASNQPQHF
DNA: TGTGCCAGCAGGTACGGGACAGCGAGCAATCAGCCCCAGCATTTT

V: TRBV5-1
J: TRBJ1-1
size: -
D: -
CDR3: CASSLAKRTENTEAFF
DNA: TGCGCCAGCAGCTTGGCCAAGAGGACTGAGAACACTGAAGCTTTCTTT

V: TRBV10-2
J: TRBJ1-5
size: -
D: -
CDR3: CASSEASQPQHF
DNA: TGCGCCAGCAGTGAAGCGAGCCAGCCCCAGCATTTT

V: TRBV6-6
J: TRBJ1-2
size: -
D: TRBD1
CDR3: CASSEWTGSDGYTF
DNA: TGTGCCAGCAGTGAGTGGACAGGGAGCGATGGCTACACCTTC

V: TRBV7-9
J: TRBJ2-7
size: -
D: TRBD1
CDR3: CASSPGDSAAPYEQYF
DNA: TGTGCCAGCAGCCCAGGGGACAGTGCGGCCCCCTACGAGCAGTACTTC

V: TRBV28
J: TRBJ2-7
size: once
D: TRBD1
CDR3: CASRASDRGHPYEQYF
DNA: TGTGCCAGCAGAGCATCGGACAGGGGGCATCCCTACGAGCAGTACTTC

V: TRBV5-4
J: TRBJ2-5
size: -
D: TRBD1
CDR3: CASSTGTDLSETQYF
DNA: TGTGCCAGCAGCACCGGGACAGACCTATCTGAGACCCAGTACTTC

V: TRBV9
J: TRBJ2-2
size: -
D: -
CDR3: CASSTTPANTGELFF
DNA: TGTGCCAGCAGCACCACTCCGGCGAACACCGGGGAGCTGTTTTTT

V: TRBV27
J: TRBJ2-7
size: few
D: -
CDR3: CASSRDTSYEQYF
DNA: TGTGCCAGCAGTAGGGACACATCCTACGAGCAGTACTTC

V: TRBV5-5
J: TRBJ2-5
size: -
D: TRBD2
CDR3: CASSKNSGGAGETQYF
DNA: TGTGCCAGCAGCAAGAATAGCGGGGGGGCCGGGGAGACCCAGTACTTC

V: TRBV4-1
J: TRBJ1-5
size: -
D: TRBD1
CDR3: CASSQIAVGQSNQPQHF
DNA: TGCGCCAGCAGCCAAATAGCCGTGGGACAGAGCAATCAGCCCCAGCATTTT

V: TRBV6-1
J: TRBJ2-7
size: -
D: TRBD1
CDR3: CASSAWGQGYEQYF
DNA: TGTGCCAGCAGTGCTTGGGGACAGGGCTACGAGCAGTACTTC

V: TRBV6-6
J: TRBJ2-1
size: -
D: TRBD2
CDR3: CASSLGTSGGDPFF
DNA: TGTGCCAGCAGTTTGGGGACTAGCGGGGGGGACCCGTTCTTC

V: TRBV7-9
J: TRBJ1-5
size: -
D: -
CDR3: CASSPQGDQPQHF
DNA: TGTGCCAGCAGCCCACAGGGTGATCAGCCCCAGCATTTT

V: TRBV11-2
J: TRBJ2-5
size: once
D: -
CDR3: CASRKGSGGTQETQYF
DNA: TGTGCCAGCAGGAAGGGCTCGGGGGGCACCCAAGAGACCCAGTACTTC

V: TRBV15
J: TRBJ1-1
size: -
D: -
CDR3: CATSREGGTEAFF
DNA: TGTGCCACCAGCAGAGAGGGAGGCACTGAAGCTTTCTTT

V: TRBV9
J: TRBJ2-5
size: once
D: -
CDR3: CASSAGGPETQYF
DNA: TGTGCCAGCAGCGCGGGGGGCCCAGAGACCCAGTACTTC

V: TRBV30
J: TRBJ1-2
size: -
D: -
CDR3: CAWTTRLANYGYTF
DNA: TGTGCCTGGACGACGCGGTTGGCTAACTATGGCTACACCTTC

V: TRBV27
J: TRBJ1-1
size: -
D: TRBD1
CDR3: CASSRRQGLNTEAFF
DNA: TGTGCCAGCAGTCGGAGACAGGGATTAAACACTGAAGCTTTCTTT

V: TRBV28
J: TRBJ1-2
size: -
D: -
CDR3: CASSLGEAYGYTF
DNA: TGTGCCAGCAGTTTGGGGGAGGCCTATGGCTACACCTTC

V: TRBV6-5
J: TRBJ1-1
size: -
D: TRBD1
CDR3: CASSYFDRGLHTEAFF
DNA: TGTGCCAGCAGTTATTTTGACAGGGGGCTTCACACTGAAGCTTTCTTT

V: TRBV10-3
J: TRBJ1-6
size: once
D: -
CDR3: CAIQGSSYNSPLHF
DNA: TGTGCCATCCAGGGGAGCTCCTATAATTCACCCCTCCACTTT

V: TRBV25-1
J: TRBJ1-5
size: -
D: TRBD1
CDR3: CASSEEGTGNQPQHF
DNA: TGTGCCAGCAGTGAAGAAGGGACAGGCAATCAGCCCCAGCATTTT

V: TRBV5-4
J: TRBJ1-2
size: -
D: TRBD1
CDR3: CASSFRDSRGIKDFYGYTF
DNA: TGTGCCAGCAGCTTTAGGGACAGTAGAGGGATTAAGGACTTCTATGGCTACACCTTC

V: TRBV7-9
J: TRBJ2-7
size: -
D: -
CDR3: CASSGPDEQYF
DNA: TGTGCCAGCAGCGGCCCCGACGAGCAGTACTTC

V: TRBV5-6
J: TRBJ1-1
size: -
D: -
CDR3: CASSLVAQGNTEAFF
DNA: TGTGCCAGCAGCTTGGTCGCCCAGGGAAACACTGAAGCTTTCTTT

V: TRBV6-6
J: TRBJ1-2
size: once
D: -
CDR3: CASSDSPRGGYTF
DNA: TGTGCCAGCAGTGACTCCCCTAGGGGAGGCTACACCTTC

V: TRBV5-1
J: TRBJ2-3
size: -
D: TRBD2
CDR3: CASGEGGLPVRDTQYF
DNA: TGCGCCAGCGGGGAGGGAGGCCTACCCGTTCGAGATACGCAGTATTTT

V: TRBV18
J: TRBJ1-5
size: -
D: -
CDR3: CASSRQNNQPQHF
DNA: TGTGCCAGCTCCCGACAGAACAATCAGCCCCAGCATTTT

V: TRBV27
J: TRBJ1-1
size: -
D: -
CDR3: CASSLSSGSTAFF
DNA: TGTGCCAGCAGTTTATCATCAGGGTCCACCGCTTTCTTT

V: TRBV28
J: TRBJ2-1
size: -
D: TRBD1
CDR3: CASSATGTGLYNEQFF
DNA: TGTGCCAGCAGTGCTACCGGGACAGGGCTTTACAATGAGCAGTTCTTC

V: TRBV9
J: TRBJ1-3
size: -
D: -
CDR3: CASSIREGAGNTIYF
DNA: TGTGCCAGCAGCATCCGCGAGGGCGCCGGAAACACCATATATTTT

V: TRBV15
J: TRBJ2-1
size: -
D: -
CDR3: CATSTRSGGGHEQFF
DNA: TGTGCCACCAGCACGAGAAGTGGGGGGGGGCATGAGCAGTTCTTC

V: TRBV9
J: TRBJ1-2
size: -
D: -
CDR3: CASGGGQGQLEDGYTF
DNA: TGTGCCAGCGGGGGGGGGCAGGGCCAACTAGAGGATGGCTACACCTTC

V: TRBV27
J: TRBJ1-1
size: once
D: -
CDR3: CASSLSGWGGDGAFF
DNA: TGTGCCAGCAGTTTATCAGGGTGGGGGGGGGATGGAGCTTTCTTT

V: TRBV6-5
J: TRBJ1-1
size: once
D: -
CDR3: CASRQSMNTEAFF
DNA: TGTGCCAGTCGACAGTCGATGAACACTGAAGCTTTCTTT

V: TRBV5-1
J: TRBJ2-1
size: -
D: TRBD2
CDR3: CASSLATSGGFDNEQFF
DNA: TGCGCCAGCAGCTTGGCTACTAGCGGGGGATTCGACAATGAGCAGTTCTTC

V: TRBV7-9
J: TRBJ1-2
size: -
D: -
CDR3: CASSSAMGSGYTF
DNA: TGTGCCAGCAGCTCCGCCATGGGCAGTGGCTACACCTTC

V: TRBV5-1
J: TRBJ2-3
size: -
D: -
CDR3: CASSLTTPGNTQYF
DNA: TGCGCCAGCAGCTTAACTACTCCAGGGAATACGCAGTATTTT

V: TRBV5-1
J: TRBJ1-1
size: -
D: TRBD1
CDR3: CASSLLGTGLTEAFF
DNA: TGCGCCAGCAGCTTGTTGGGGACAGGGCTCACTGAAGCTTTCTTT

V: TRBV21-1
J: TRBJ2-5
size: -
D: -
CDR3: CASSKEAGARTQYF
DNA: TGTGCCAGCAGCAAAGAGGCGGGGGCGAGGACCCAGTACTTC

V: TRBV29-1
J: TRBJ1-1
size: -
D: -
CDR3: CSVAPGGDNTEAFF
DNA: TGCAGCGTTGCCCCCGGGGGAGATAACACTGAAGCTTTCTTT

V: TRBV28
J: TRBJ2-7
size: -
D: -
CDR3: CASSLALGGTYEQYF
DNA: TGTGCCAGCAGTTTAGCTCTGGGCGGGACCTACGAGCAGTACTTC

V: TRBV5-1
J: TRBJ1-2
size: -
D: TRBD1
CDR3: CASSPRQGNGYTF
DNA: TGCGCCAGCAGCCCCAGACAGGGCAACGGCTACACCTTC